The clone carrying this TCR beta chain was seen once. The sample is drawn from a study of blood T cell repertoires in COVID-19. About the study: The cDNA or gDNA used as material had been derived from T cells, B-cell-depleted T cells, or PBMCs.

TCRdb's copy holds only in-frame clones and misses some; the assay was immunoSEQ multiplex PCR. The top ten clones hold around 9.8% of a sample with about 130,000 clones, roughly four fifths of them seen once. Sequencing was carried out using peripheral blood. This TCR was recovered from a man aged 40-49 years with active or convalescent COVID-19.

The CDR3 bases are TGTGCCAGCAGCCCAGACGCGTGGAGCTCCTATAATTCACCCCTCCACTTT. This codes for CASSPDAWSSYNSPLHF. The chain employs TRBV3-1 (or the pseudogene TRBV3-2) and TRBJ1-6; D remains unclear. The CDR3 runs 17 residues. The germline gives CDR1 LGHDT, CDR2 YNNKEL (reference sequence). Trimming took off 4 bases at V and 0 bases at J, with 13 bases between the two ends.